One and the same sample provided the 14 T cell receptor beta chains below, sequenced in a study of T cell clonality in common variable immunodeficiency. Here immunoSEQ multiplex PCR was the method, and the copy in TCRdb shows in-frame clones only, minus some. Observed in the sample are tens of thousands of clones, none of them singletons. Material: peripheral blood mononuclear cells. These receptors came from a person aged 18-70 years in good health.

Many counts were recorded for this clone. The read gets to within 3 residues of the CDR3 end, and the germline J gene fills in the rest. The gene calls are TRBV6-2 or TRBV6-3 and TRBJ1-1; D is possibly TRBD1 (5 bases). The CDR3 is made up of 14 amino acids. The germline CDR1 and CDR2 sequences are MNHEY and SVGEGT. V lost 2 bases to trimming and J lost 2 bases, with 9 bases between them. Here the CDR3 reads CASSYARDNTEAFF. CDR3 DNA (partial): TGTGCCAGCAGTTACGCCAGGGATAACACTGAA.

This clone appeared many times. The read halts 3 residues ahead of the CDR3 end, with the missing end drawn from the germline J gene. The V call is TRBV20-1, the J call TRBJ1-6, with D maybe TRBD1 (5 bases). Per the germline V gene, CDR1 is DFQATT and CDR2 is SNEGSKA (reference sequence). This CDR3 is 15 amino acids long. CDR3 DNA, as far as it was read: TGCAGCGCGGGGGGGGGACGCTCCTATAATTCACCC. Amino acid sequence: CSAGGGRSYNSP. The full CDR3 sequence reads CSAGGGRSYNSPLHF.

This clone was seen repeatedly, ten times or more. The read halts 3 residues ahead of the CDR3 end, with the missing end drawn from the germline J gene. The chain carries TRBV5-1 and TRBJ2-3, with 9 bases aligning to TRBD1. Germline V lookup: CDR1 SGHRS, CDR2 YFSETQ. This CDR3 is built from 15 residues. The part of the CDR3 DNA that was read is TGCGCCACCGGGACCGGGACAGGGCCTTTGGAGACG. Translation gives CATGTGTGPLET. The whole CDR3 sequence is CATGTGTGPLETQYF.

There are many counts of this clone. An end of the junction does not agree with germline; a read error may underlie this. The read ends 3 residues shy of where the CDR3 ends; the end is completed using the germline J gene. The chain employs TRBV19 and TRBJ1-2, with D possibly matching TRBD1 (5 bases). The CDR3 has 15 amino acids. Germline CDR1 LNHDA, CDR2 SQIVND (reference sequence). The CDR3: CATSRGLRTAYGYTF. CDR3 DNA, as far as it was read: TGTGCCACTAGTAGGGGCTTGCGTACAGCCTATGGC.

This clone was counted at least ten times. The missing CDR3 end, 3 residues past where the read stops, is filled in from the germline J gene. The chain employs TRBV20-1 and TRBJ1-1; TRBD1 aligns across 7 bases. The V gene end was trimmed by 0 bases and the J gene end by 3 bases; junction bases not matched to a gene: 7. The CDR3 consists of 15 residues. Germline V gene data show CDR1 as DFQATT and CDR2 as SNEGSKA (reference sequence). CDR3 residues: CSARDYPGGDTEAFF. The CDR3 DNA, read in part, is TGCAGTGCTAGAGATTACCCAGGGGGAGACACTGAA.

Notes on this clone: The sequence runs out 3 residues before the end of the CDR3; the remainder is reconstructed from the germline J gene. The chain has TRBV18 and TRBJ1-1; D remains unclear. Trimming cost V 2 bases and J 2 bases, with 15 bases left between them. CDR1 is KGHSH and CDR2 is LQKENI in the germline V gene. The length of the CDR3 is 16 residues. Incomplete CDR3 DNA: TGTGCCAGCTCACCAATGCGCCGGCAGGAAAACACTGAA. It encodes CASSPMRRQENTE. The full CDR3 is CASSPMRRQENTEAFF.

This clone was counted many times. The missing CDR3 end, 3 residues past where the read stops, is filled in from the germline J gene. The V call is TRBV2, the J call TRBJ1-4, with unresolved D. V was shortened by 6 bases and J by 7 bases, with 15 bases between the two germline ends. Germline lookup yields CDR1 SNHLY and CDR2 FYNNEI. This CDR3 spans 14 amino acids. CDR3 bases read: TGTGCCAGCAGCTTGGACGGGCGGGGTGAAAAA. It yields the protein CASSLDGRGEK. The whole CDR3 region reads CASSLDGRGEKLFF.

This clone was detected ten times or more. The read ends 3 residues shy of where the CDR3 ends; the end is completed using the germline J gene. The chain links TRBV7-2 to TRBJ1-1; D gene uncertain. This CDR3 contains 13 residues. The germline V and J ends were trimmed by 5 bases and 1 base, with 8 bases remaining between them. In germline, CDR1 is SGHTA, CDR2 FQGNSA. CDR3 sequence reads: CASSPVGNTEAFF. CDR3 bases read: TGTGCCAGCAGCCCTGTCGGGAACACTGAA.

This clone turned up a few times. The read terminates 3 residues before the CDR3 end, so the remaining end is supplied by the germline J gene. The chain carries TRBV7-7 and TRBJ2-7; D is unclear. The CDR3 contains 15 residues. The V end lost 3 bases, the J end lost 3 bases, and 15 bases lay between the germline ends. The germline gives CDR1 SSHAT, CDR2 FNYEAQ (reference sequence). The CDR3 loop reads CASSFRQGPYYEQYF. The part of the CDR3 DNA that was read is TGTGCCAGCAGCTTTAGACAAGGCCCTTACTACGAG.

A word on this clone: The read stops 3 residues short of the end of the CDR3; the missing end is completed from the germline J gene. The chain uses TRBV19 and TRBJ1-1; 7 bases match TRBD1. The germline gives CDR1 LNHDA, CDR2 SQIVND (reference sequence). This CDR3 has 14 residues. The sequenced CDR3 bases are TGTGCCAGTAGTATAACAGGGGCCAGCACCGAA. This gives the protein CASSITGASTE. In full, the CDR3 reads CASSITGASTEAFF.

This clone was counted between two and nine times. The CDR3 end falls 3 residues outside the read, so it is completed with the germline J gene. This rearrangement joins TRBV2 to TRBJ1-5, with TRBD1 identical over 8 bases. Germline CDR1 SNHLY, CDR2 FYNNEI. V lost 8 bases, J lost 2 bases, and 8 bases stayed unmatched. This CDR3 has 15 residues. The sequenced part of the CDR3 DNA is TGTGCCAGCGCTCGCGACAGGGGCGGCAATCAGCCC. It specifies CASARDRGGNQP. In full, the CDR3 is CASARDRGGNQPQHF.

This clone came up many times. The DNA ends 3 residues before the CDR3 does, and the rest of the CDR3 is filled in from the germline J gene. The V gene is TRBV30, the J gene TRBJ1-2, with D possibly being TRBD1 (5 bases). The CDR3 spans 13 residues. From germline, CDR1 is GTSNPN and CDR2 SVGIG (reference sequence). Partial CDR3 DNA: TGTGCCTGGAGTGTCCAGGGTTTAGAAGGC. Amino acid sequence: CAWSVQGLEG. The complete CDR3 protein is CAWSVQGLEGYTF.

The table lists this clone with many counts. The read halts 3 residues ahead of the CDR3 end, with the missing end drawn from the germline J gene. V usage is TRBV20-1 and J usage is TRBJ2-5, with 9 bases identical to TRBD2. The CDR3 runs 14 residues. V shed 6 bases and J 3 bases; nucleotides not matched to a gene: 8. From germline, CDR1 is DFQATT and CDR2 SNEGSKA (reference sequence). CDR3 DNA (partial): TGCAGTGCAGAAGATAGCGGGGGAAAAGAGACC. Translating gives CSAEDSGGKET. The entire CDR3 protein is CSAEDSGGKETQYF.

With respect to this clone: The read ends 3 residues shy of where the CDR3 ends; the end is completed using the germline J gene. The V and J genes are TRBV7-2 and TRBJ2-5; D is possibly TRBD2 (6 bases). V was trimmed by 5 bases and J by 5 bases, leaving 15 bases between them. The CDR3 has 14 residues. Germline CDR1 SGHTA, CDR2 FQGNSA. CDR3 DNA, as far as it was read: TGTGCCAGCAGCCGGGGGTCGGGGTATGAGACC. Protein sequence: CASSRGSGYET. The CDR3, in full, reads CASSRGSGYETQYF.